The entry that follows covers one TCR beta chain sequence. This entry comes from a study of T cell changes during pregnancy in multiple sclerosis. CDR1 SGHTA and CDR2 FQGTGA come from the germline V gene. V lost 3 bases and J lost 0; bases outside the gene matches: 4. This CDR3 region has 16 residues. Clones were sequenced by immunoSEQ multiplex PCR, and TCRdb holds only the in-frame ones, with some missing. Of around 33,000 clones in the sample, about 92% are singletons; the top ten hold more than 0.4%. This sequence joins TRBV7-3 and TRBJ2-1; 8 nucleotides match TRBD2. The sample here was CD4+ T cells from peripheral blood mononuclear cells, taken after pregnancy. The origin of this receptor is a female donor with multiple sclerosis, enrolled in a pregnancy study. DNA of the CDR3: TGTGCCAGCAGCTTTACGCGGGGGGCCTCCTACAATGAGCAGTTCTTC. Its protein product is CASSFTRGASYNEQFF. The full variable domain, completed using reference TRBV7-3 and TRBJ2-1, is GAGVSQTPSNKVTEKGKYVELRCDPISGHTALYWYRQSLGQGPEFLIYFQGTGAADDSGLPNDRFFAVRPEGSVSTLKIQRTERGDSAVYLCASSFTRGASYNEQFFGPGTRLTVL.